These 29 T cell receptor beta chains originate from one sample sequenced in a study of Graves' ophthalmopathy and Graves' hyperthyroidism. TCR beta CDR3 regions were amplified from RNA transcripts. Second-round multiplex PCR came after a first-round RT-PCR that employed HTBI primers. MiXCR, applied by TCRdb to the multiplex PCR reads, yields one record per CDR3 protein. In the table there are 400,000 to 500,000 distinct CDR3 sequences, over 20% of which are singletons. Sample: peripheral blood. The receptors were gathered from a woman under 30 with stable Graves' hyperthyroidism.

This clonotype has ten or more counts. V is TRBV6-5 and J is TRBJ1-1; 7 positions match TRBD1. The V segment lost 4 bases and the J segment 1 base; nucleotides outside the gene matches: 6. The CDR3 is made up of 15 amino acids. Germline V gene sequence: CDR1 MNHEY, CDR2 SVGAGI. The CDR3 sequence: CASSLRDRQNTEAFF. As DNA, the CDR3 is TGTGCCAGCAGTTTAAGGGACAGACAGAACACTGAAGCTTTCTTT.

The J gene is TRBJ1-5, the V gene TRBV6-2 or TRBV6-3, with D tentatively TRBD1 (6 bases). From germline, CDR1 is MNHEY and CDR2 SVGEGT. V lost 6 bases to trimming and J lost 5 bases, with 20 bases between them. The CDR3 has 16 amino acids. The CDR3 spells CASRPNTGSSYQPQHF. The DNA of the CDR3 is TGTGCCAGCAGACCAAATACAGGGTCGTCGTATCAGCCCCAGCATTTT.

This clonotype was recorded many times. V is TRBV10-3 and J is TRBJ1-1; D is unresolved. CDR1 ENHRY and CDR2 SYGVKD come from the germline V gene. Trimming left V 3 bases short and J 0 bases short, with 5 bases between. This CDR3 is 13 amino acids long. In DNA form, the CDR3 reads TGTGCCATCAGTGACAGGATGAACACTGAAGCTTTCTTT. It specifies CAISDRMNTEAFF.

This clonotype was observed many times. This rearrangement joins TRBV6-1 to TRBJ2-7, with TRBD1 identical over 7 bases. V trimming: 8 bases; J trimming: 0 bases; junction bases outside the gene matches: 10. The germline V gene has CDR1 MNHNS and CDR2 SASEGT. This CDR3 comprises 15 residues. The CDR3 DNA sequence: TGTGCCAGCGCCCAGCAGGGGGTGGGCTCCTACGAGCAGTACTTC. This translates into CASAQQGVGSYEQYF.

This clonotype was detected many times. This rearrangement joins TRBV30 to TRBJ1-1; D unresolved. Between the trimmed V and J ends, which lost 1 base and 5 bases, there was a span of 14 bases. This CDR3 region has 14 residues. Germline V gene data show CDR1 as GTSNPN and CDR2 as SVGIG (reference sequence). The CDR3 protein is CAWSEGSVRTEAFF. In nucleotides, the CDR3 is TGTGCCTGGAGTGAGGGCAGCGTCCGTACTGAAGCTTTCTTT.

The sample holds a few counts of this clonotype. The chain uses TRBV30 and TRBJ2-5; 11 bases match TRBD1. The CDR3 totals 14 residues. Germline CDR1 is GTSNPN and CDR2 is SVGIG (reference sequence). Trimming removed 1 base from V and 5 bases from J; junction bases left unmatched: 3. CDR3 coding DNA: TGTGCCTGGAGTGGGACAGGGGGCTTGGAGACCCAGTACTTC. It encodes CAWSGTGGLETQYF.

This clonotype occurred many times. The chain employs TRBV10-3 and TRBJ2-6; D unclear. V shed 5 bases and J shed 3 bases, with 11 bases lying between them. CDR1 and CDR2 from the germline V gene are ENHRY and SYGVKD. This CDR3 is built from 15 residues. The CDR3, as DNA: TGTGCCATCAGTACTTTCGGCGGTGGGGCCAACGTCCTGACTTTC. Translated, it gives CAISTFGGGANVLTF.

This clonotype was seen repeatedly, ten times or more. V usage is TRBV6-5 and J usage is TRBJ2-7; D might be TRBD1 or TRBD2, each matching 6 bases. V was trimmed by 9 bases and J by 4 bases, leaving 19 bases between them. The CDR3 contains 14 residues. The V gene's germline CDR1 is MNHEY and CDR2 SVGAGI. The CDR3 region has the DNA TGTGCCAGTGGGGGGACACTGAGTGGGTACGAGCAGTACTTC. Encoded protein: CASGGTLSGYEQYF.

This clonotype was picked up many times. The chain couples TRBV7-9 to TRBJ2-7; no firm D call. The CDR3 is made up of 12 amino acids. CDR1 is SEHNR, CDR2 FQNEAQ, per germline (reference sequence). V was trimmed by 3 bases and J by 2 bases, leaving 5 bases between them. The CDR3 spells CASSFRPYEQYF. Here the CDR3 DNA reads TGTGCCAGCAGCTTTCGACCCTACGAGCAGTACTTC.

This clonotype was seen many times. The CDR3 nucleotides are TGTGCCAGCAGTTTAGTTAGGGGGGCTGAAGCTTTCTTT. It is translated as CASSLVRGAEAFF. The chain carries TRBV12-3 or TRBV12-4 and TRBJ1-1; D is possibly TRBD1 (6 bases). V shed 1 base and J shed 6 bases, with 9 bases lying between them. The CDR3 has 13 amino acids.

This chain uses TRBV6-5 with TRBJ2-5; 11 nucleotides match TRBD1. V gave up 8 bases and J gave up 1 base; unmatched junction bases: 6. This CDR3 spans 15 amino acids. Looked up from germline, CDR1 is MNHEY and CDR2 is SVGAGI. The CDR3 loop reads CASGSGQGVQETQYF. In DNA form, the CDR3 reads TGTGCCAGCGGTTCGGGACAGGGGGTCCAAGAGACCCAGTACTTC.

There are a few counts of this clonotype. The V gene is TRBV5-1, the J gene TRBJ2-3; 11 bases agree with TRBD2. CDR3 length equals 17 residues. Germline assignment: CDR1 SGHRS and CDR2 YFSETQ. Unmatched junction bases numbered 9, after V lost 0 bases and J lost 6 bases. CDR3 loop: CASSLGLAGGGGDTQYF. In DNA form, the CDR3 reads TGCGCCAGCAGCTTGGGGCTAGCGGGAGGAGGAGGCGATACGCAGTATTTT.

This clonotype came up many times. This chain connects TRBV12-3 or TRBV12-4 to TRBJ2-7; no clear D. The CDR3 covers 12 residues. The V end was cut by 2 bases, the J end by 3 bases, with 5 bases between. For the CDR3, the DNA is TGTGCCAGCAGTTTACCAGACTACGAGCAGTACTTC. Its translation: CASSLPDYEQYF.

There are many counts of this clonotype. The V call is TRBV5-6, the J call TRBJ1-2; 10 bases line up with TRBD1. CDR1 and CDR2 from the germline V gene are SGHDT and YYEEEE. V was pared by 3 bases and J by 4 bases, with 9 bases of the junction left unmatched. The CDR3 is 16 amino acids. The CDR3 nucleotides read TGTGCCAGCAGCTCTTCGGGACAGGGGATCCGCTATGGCTACACCTTC. The encoded protein is CASSSSGQGIRYGYTF. The entire variable domain, with the rest obtained from reference TRBV5-6 and TRBJ1-2, is as follows: DAGVTQSPTHLIKTRGQQVTLRCSPKSGHDTVSWYQQALGQGPQFIFQYYEEEERQRGNFPDRFSGHQFPNYSSELNVNALLLGDSALYLCASSSSGQGIRYGYTFGSGTRLTVV.

This clonotype was detected many times. This chain uses TRBV18 with TRBJ2-7, with TRBD2 as a possible D gene (6 bases). Trimming cost V 4 bases and J 2 bases, with 15 bases left between them. The CDR3 extends over 15 amino acids. Germline assignment: CDR1 KGHSH and CDR2 LQKENI. The CDR3 region is CASSRGTQATYEQYF. For the CDR3, the DNA is TGTGCCAGCTCACGGGGGACTCAGGCCACCTACGAGCAGTACTTC.

The genes are TRBV4-1 and TRBJ1-1; D gene unclear. Trimming pared 1 base from V and 0 bases from J, leaving 9 bases between. CDR3 length equals 15 residues. Germline assignment: CDR1 MGHRA and CDR2 YSYEKL. The CDR3 nucleotides are TGCGCCAGCAGCCAAGTACCTGAGATGAACACTGAAGCTTTCTTT. Translated: CASSQVPEMNTEAFF.

This clonotype was detected a few times. V and J are TRBV7-1 and TRBJ2-7, with a possible D match to TRBD2 (5 bases). TRBV7-1 has ORF status, its function being uncertain. The CDR3 loop spans 22 amino acids. The V gene lost 3 bases and the J gene lost 0 bases, with 33 bases spanning the gap. CDR3 coding DNA: TGTGCCAGCAGCTCGTCCGTTATAGCGTTACTATCCCCGAGGAGGATCTCCTACGAGCAGTACTTC. Its protein product is CASSSSVIALLSPRRISYEQYF.

This clonotype was seen ten or more times. The chain has TRBV30 and TRBJ1-5; D not certain. The germline V gene encodes CDR1 GTSNPN and CDR2 SVGIG (reference sequence). The CDR3 sequence is 14 residues long. V was shortened by 1 base and J by 1 base, with 8 bases between the two germline ends. In DNA form, the CDR3 reads TGTGCCTGGAGTGGGGAGGTCAGCAATCAGCCCCAGCATTTT. Its translation: CAWSGEVSNQPQHF. Drawing the rest from reference TRBV30 and TRBJ1-5, the complete variable domain is SQTIHQWPATLVQPVGSPLSLECTVEGTSNPNLYWYRQAAGRGLQLLFYSVGIGQISSEVPQNLSASRPQDRQFILSSKKLLLSDSGFYLCAWSGEVSNQPQHFGDGTRLSIL.

The table lists this clonotype with many counts. This rearrangement joins TRBV4-1 to TRBJ1-2, with D perhaps matching TRBD1 (6 bases). This CDR3 spans 16 amino acids. Germline loops: CDR1 MGHRA, CDR2 YSYEKL. Trimming left V 1 base short and J 1 base short, with 13 bases between. The CDR3 here is CASSQVGGRFNYGYTF. CDR3 DNA: TGCGCCAGCAGCCAAGTTGGGGGCAGATTTAACTATGGCTACACCTTC.

This clonotype was detected many times. This chain uses TRBV20-1 with TRBJ1-5, with D unresolved. The CDR3 consists of 15 residues. Germline lookup yields CDR1 DFQATT and CDR2 SNEGSKA (reference sequence). V shed 3 bases and J shed 2 bases, with 14 bases lying between them. The CDR3 protein is CSASKDNWGNQPQHF. The CDR3 DNA reads TGCAGTGCTAGTAAGGATAACTGGGGCAATCAGCCCCAGCATTTT.

This clonotype was seen ten or more times. The chain employs TRBV28 and TRBJ2-3; D is tentatively TRBD1 or TRBD2 (6 bases each). Looked up from germline, CDR1 is MDHEN and CDR2 is SYDVKM. This CDR3 contains 16 residues. The ends were cut back, 5 bases at V and 5 bases at J, with 20 bases in the middle. CDR3 nucleotides: TGTGCCAGCAGTCCCCCTAATGGGGGGCCAATAGATACGCAGTATTTT. Encoded protein: CASSPPNGGPIDTQYF.

The chain joins TRBV6-5 to TRBJ1-1; D uncertain. Trimming left V 0 bases short and J 1 base short, with 6 bases between. Germline V CDR1 and CDR2: MNHEY, SVGAGI. This CDR3 is built from 14 residues. The CDR3: CASSYSKKNTEAFF. The DNA of the CDR3 is TGTGCCAGCAGTTACTCTAAGAAGAACACTGAAGCTTTCTTT.

This clonotype was seen repeatedly, ten times or more. The chain combines TRBV5-4 with TRBJ2-5, with D perhaps TRBD2 (7 bases). CDR1 is SGHNT, CDR2 YYREEE, per germline (reference sequence). There are 13 residues in the CDR3. V was shortened by 3 bases and J by 5 bases, with 11 bases between the two germline ends. The CDR3 nucleotides are TGTGCCAGCAGCTCCCGGGGGGCGGAGACCCAGTACTTC. Amino acid sequence: CASSSRGAETQYF.

In this sample, this clonotype turned up many times. The chain recombines TRBV3-1 with TRBJ1-1, with D tentatively TRBD1 (5 bases). V was pared by 4 bases and J by 5 bases, with 14 bases between. CDR1 and CDR2 (germline): LGHDT, YNNKEL (reference sequence). CDR3 size: 14 residues. This CDR3 is CASSPVEGTTEAFF. The CDR3 DNA reads as TGTGCCAGCAGCCCTGTCGAGGGGACGACTGAAGCTTTCTTT.

This chain joins TRBV6-5 and TRBJ1-6; 7 bases agree with TRBD1. CDR3 length: 17 amino acids. The V gene's germline CDR1 is MNHEY and CDR2 SVGAGI. The V and J ends lost 0 bases and 4 bases, in that order; junction bases with no gene match: 6. This CDR3 reads CASSYSATGIYNSPLHF. The CDR3 nucleotides are TGTGCCAGCAGTTACTCCGCGACAGGGATTTATAATTCACCCCTCCACTTT.

This clonotype appeared a few times. The chain has TRBV11-2 and TRBJ2-7; no definite D call. Per the germline V gene, CDR1 is SGHAT and CDR2 is FQNNGV. The CDR3 consists of 17 residues. V lost 2 bases, J lost 0 bases, and 17 bases lay in between. The CDR3 DNA is TGTGCCAGCAGCTTAAAAGGGTCGGGCGTTCCCTCCTACGAGCAGTACTTC. This codes for CASSLKGSGVPSYEQYF.

This chain joins TRBV19 and TRBJ1-5, with a tentative D call TRBD1 (6 bases). The germline CDR1 and CDR2 sequences are LNHDA and SQIVND (reference sequence). CDR3 length: 14 residues. The germline V and J ends were trimmed by 3 bases and 4 bases, with 10 bases remaining between them. The chain's CDR3 is CASSIWGPNQPQHF. CDR3 nucleotides: TGTGCCAGTAGTATTTGGGGGCCAAATCAGCCCCAGCATTTT.

This clonotype appeared many times. V gene TRBV6-4 combines with J gene TRBJ1-1; D might be TRBD1 (5 bases). This CDR3 is 17 amino acids long. With 6 bases removed from V and 5 bases from J, the gap between germline ends came to 25 bases. Germline CDR1 and CDR2: MRHNA and SNTAGT. The DNA of the CDR3 is TGTGCCAGCAGCCGCAGGTCGGCAGGGAGGGTTTGGACTGAAGCTTTCTTT. Its protein is CASSRRSAGRVWTEAFF.

The rearrangement links TRBV12-5 to TRBJ2-2, with D possibly being TRBD1 (5 bases). Between the trimmed V and J ends, which lost 5 bases and 5 bases, there was a span of 30 bases. Germline lookup yields CDR1 LGHNT and CDR2 FRNRAP. CDR3 length: 20 amino acids. In DNA, the CDR3 is TGTGCTAGTGGTCCAGACAGTGTCCTTTTTTCCGCACTGGCGACCGGGGAGCTGTTTTTT. Amino acids: CASGPDSVLFSALATGELFF.